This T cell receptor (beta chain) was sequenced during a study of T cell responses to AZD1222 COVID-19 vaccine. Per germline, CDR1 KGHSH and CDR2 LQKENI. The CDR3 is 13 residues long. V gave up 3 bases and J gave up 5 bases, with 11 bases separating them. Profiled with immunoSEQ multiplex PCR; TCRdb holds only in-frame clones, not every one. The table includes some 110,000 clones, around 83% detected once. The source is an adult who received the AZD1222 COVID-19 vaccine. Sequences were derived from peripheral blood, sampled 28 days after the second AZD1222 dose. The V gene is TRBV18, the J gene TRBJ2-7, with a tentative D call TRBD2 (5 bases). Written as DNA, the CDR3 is TGTGCCAGCTCACCCCGACTATTCCACGAGCAGTACTTC. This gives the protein CASSPRLFHEQYF.